The 14 T cell receptor beta chains listed next were all sequenced from one sample in a study of identical twins. From the 5' RACE reads, TCRdb called clonotypes with MiXCR, one entry per CDR3 protein. The sample has about 500,000 distinct CDR3 sequences, approximately 14% seen once. The sample also formed part of further work on yellow fever vaccine responses in identical twins.

Sequencing input: CD4+ T cells sorted from blood. These receptors were collected from a woman between 18 and 30 years old in good health.

This clonotype showed up many times. J is TRBJ2-1 and V is TRBV10-2; 8 bases line up with TRBD2. From germline, CDR1 is WSHSY and CDR2 SAAADI. CDR3 length: 15 amino acids. The V and J ends lost 0 bases and 2 bases, in that order; junction bases with no gene match: 0. CDR3 sequence (DNA): TGCGCCAGCAGTGAGTCTAGCGGGGCCTACAATGAGCAGTTCTTC. Residues: CASSESSGAYNEQFF.

This clonotype appeared a few times. This chain connects TRBV23-1 to TRBJ1-1; TRBD1 might be the D (5 bases). TRBV23-1 is labeled an ORF, and its function is uncertain. This CDR3 is built from 12 residues. The V and J ends lost 8 bases and 5 bases respectively, with 12 bases between them. CDR3 nucleotide sequence: TGCGCCAGCGTTTTAGGGGAGACTGAAGCTTTCTTT. This sequence encodes CASVLGETEAFF.

The chain combines TRBV19 with TRBJ2-1; D is perhaps TRBD1 (7 bases). There are 13 residues in the CDR3. V gave up 4 bases and J gave up 8 bases, with 12 bases separating them. From germline, CDR1 is LNHDA and CDR2 SQIVND (reference sequence). The CDR3 DNA reads TGTGCCAGTAGTAAGGAGGGGGCCCATGAGCAGTTCTTC. It specifies CASSKEGAHEQFF.

This chain connects TRBV24-1 to TRBJ2-1; 8 nucleotides line up with TRBD1. The germline V gene encodes CDR1 KGHDR and CDR2 SFDVKD. The CDR3 is 13 residues long. The junction had 4 bases not matched to a gene; V was cut back by 3 bases and J by 10 bases. The CDR3 protein is CATSDQGAGEQFF. CDR3 DNA sequence: TGTGCCACCAGTGATCAGGGGGCAGGAGAGCAGTTCTTC.

This clonotype was seen at least ten times. The chain recombines TRBV10-3 with TRBJ2-5, with D tentatively TRBD1 (6 bases). The CDR3 is made up of 13 amino acids. Germline V gene data show CDR1 as ENHRY and CDR2 as SYGVKD. Trimming cost V 2 bases and J 5 bases, with 9 bases left between them. In nucleotides, the CDR3 is TGTGCCATCAGTGAGACAGGGACGGAGACCCAGTACTTC. This sequence encodes CAISETGTETQYF.

The gene calls are TRBV7-3 and TRBJ2-1; the D is unclear. The CDR3 extends over 15 amino acids. The germline V and J ends were trimmed by 5 bases and 3 bases, with 14 bases remaining between them. From germline, CDR1 is SGHTA and CDR2 FQGTGA. CDR3 sequence reads: CASSPSRSLYNEQFF. CDR3 nucleotides: TGTGCCAGCAGCCCATCCCGCTCCCTCTACAATGAGCAGTTCTTC.

This clonotype turned up a few times. The chain recombines TRBV20-1 with TRBJ2-1; the match to TRBD1 covers 10 bases. This CDR3 region has 15 residues. Trimming at V came to 5 bases and at J to 0 bases, leaving 4 bases not matched to a gene. Per germline, CDR1 DFQATT and CDR2 SNEGSKA (reference sequence). In DNA form, the CDR3 reads TGCAGTGCTCTTGGACAGGGGGGCTCCTACAATGAGCAGTTCTTC. This encodes CSALGQGGSYNEQFF.

Ten or more counts support this clonotype. The V call is TRBV12-3 or TRBV12-4, the J call TRBJ2-7, with D hard to call. V was clipped by 6 bases and J by 0 bases, with 9 bases between them. The CDR3 is 13 residues long. This CDR3 is CASRVRSSYEQYF. The CDR3 region has the DNA TGTGCCAGCAGAGTCAGGAGCTCCTACGAGCAGTACTTC.

This clonotype was seen a handful of times. The genes are TRBV20-1 and TRBJ2-3, with 8 positions matching TRBD1. This CDR3 has 15 residues. From germline, CDR1 is DFQATT and CDR2 SNEGSKA (reference sequence). V dropped 6 bases and J dropped 9; count of bases not matched to a gene: 17. The CDR3 spells CSAGQGRSIGSTQYF. The CDR3 DNA is TGCAGTGCAGGACAGGGAAGAAGTATTGGGTCCACGCAGTATTTT.

This clonotype was picked up a small number of times. This chain joins TRBV11-2 and TRBJ2-7; perhaps TRBD2 as D (6 bases). Germline CDR1 is SGHAT and CDR2 is FQNNGV. Deletions cut 5 bases from V and 3 bases from J, with 17 bases between. The CDR3 runs 15 residues. CDR3 sequence: CASSKEGADRYEQYF. DNA for the CDR3: TGTGCCAGCAGCAAGGAGGGAGCAGATCGCTACGAGCAGTACTTC.

This clonotype showed up many times. This chain joins TRBV12-3 or TRBV12-4 and TRBJ2-2; D is unclear. V lost 3 bases and J 7 bases, leaving 3 bases between the germline ends. The CDR3 totals 11 residues. Written as DNA, the CDR3 is TGTGCCAGCAGTTTGTTCGGGGAGCTGTTTTTT. Encoded protein: CASSLFGELFF.

The chain is built from TRBV12-3 or TRBV12-4 and TRBJ2-5; D might be TRBD1 or TRBD2, each matching 5 bases. The CDR3 length is 13 residues. Deletions cut 6 bases from V and 7 bases from J, with 15 bases between. The CDR3 nucleotides are TGTGCCAGCAGCCTCCTAGGGACGGGGACCCAGTACTTC. Protein sequence: CASSLLGTGTQYF.

Many counts were recorded for this clonotype. The chain employs TRBV29-1 and TRBJ2-7; a weak D match, TRBD1 (5 bases). The ends were cut back, 6 bases at V and 0 bases at J, with 12 bases in the middle. CDR1 SQVTM and CDR2 ANQGSEA come from the germline V gene. The CDR3 loop spans 13 amino acids. CDR3 in DNA: TGCAGCGTCTTCGTGCAGGGCTCCTACGAGCAGTACTTC. As protein: CSVFVQGSYEQYF.

This clonotype was counted at least ten times. This rearrangement joins TRBV6-2 or TRBV6-3 to TRBJ2-2; 9 bases match TRBD1. Germline CDR1 is MNHEY and CDR2 is SVGEGT. The CDR3 covers 18 residues. The trim removed 2 bases at V and 1 base at J, leaving 8 bases unmatched. DNA of the CDR3: TGTGCCAGCAGTTACCCGATAGGACAGGGGATGAACACCGGGGAGCTGTTTTTT. It translates to CASSYPIGQGMNTGELFF.